These 26 T cell receptor beta chains originate from one sample sequenced in a study of blood T cell repertoires in COVID-19. Here immunoSEQ multiplex PCR was the method, and the copy in TCRdb shows in-frame clones only, minus some. The sample records about 190,000 clones, roughly 89% being singletons. The sample was PBMCs or T cells enriched from blood (not recorded which). These receptors were obtained from a woman aged 30 to 39 who had been exposed to COVID-19.

This rearrangement joins TRBV5-1 to TRBJ2-5, with TRBD2 matching 7 bases. The J segment lost 1 base and the V segment lost 3 bases, leaving 0 bases of the junction unmatched. Germline loops: CDR1 SGHRS, CDR2 YFSETQ. The CDR3 totals 13 residues. For the CDR3, the DNA is TGCGCCAGCAGCTGGACTAGCCAAGAGACCCAGTACTTC. Protein sequence: CASSWTSQETQYF.

The chain carries TRBV6-5 and TRBJ2-1; TRBD2 might be the D (5 bases). The CDR3 spans 14 residues. Germline-derived CDR1 and CDR2 are MNHEY and SVGAGI. Trimming stripped 7 bases from V and 7 bases from J, with 17 bases between. CDR3 nucleotide sequence: TGTGCCAGCATGCCCTTTGAGGGCTGGAATGAGCAGTTCTTC. Protein: CASMPFEGWNEQFF.

The chain has TRBV11-2 and TRBJ2-7; 8 bases fit TRBD1. Germline values: CDR1 SGHAT, CDR2 FQNNGV. This CDR3 has 15 residues. The V gene end was trimmed by 1 base and the J gene end by 4 bases; junction bases not matched to a gene: 6. CDR3 sequence (DNA): TGTGCCAGCAGCTTAGTGGGACAGGAGGGATACGAGCAGTACTTC. This encodes CASSLVGQEGYEQYF.

This chain connects TRBV3-1 (or the pseudogene TRBV3-2) to TRBJ1-3, with 9 nucleotides matching TRBD1. This CDR3 has 14 amino acids. The germline V gene has CDR1 LGHDT and CDR2 YNNKEL (reference sequence). Unmatched junction bases numbered 5, after V lost 4 bases and J lost 7 bases. CDR3 amino acids: CASSLQGAGNTIYF. In DNA form, the CDR3 reads TGTGCCAGCAGCCTACAGGGGGCCGGGAACACCATATATTTT.

The chain is built from TRBV19 and TRBJ2-1; 9 bases are shared with TRBD2. This CDR3 is 14 amino acids long. Germline CDR1 is LNHDA and CDR2 is SQIVND (reference sequence). V shed 5 bases, J shed 5 bases, and the junction held 4 bases outside the gene matches. CDR3 in DNA: TGTGCCAGTAGTCGCGGGGGGGGGAACAATGAGCAGTTCTTC. It encodes CASSRGGGNNEQFF.

The J gene is TRBJ2-7, the V gene TRBV6-1; tentative D call: TRBD2 (7 bases). This CDR3 is built from 18 residues. Between the trimmed V and J ends, which lost 1 base and 5 bases, there was a span of 24 bases. From germline, CDR1 is MNHNS and CDR2 SASEGT. The CDR3 protein is CASSEGPGRRGGLNEQYF. The CDR3 region has the DNA TGTGCCAGCAGTGAAGGCCCCGGACGAAGGGGGGGGCTCAACGAGCAGTACTTC.

The rearrangement links TRBV7-2 to TRBJ2-4, with 10 bases lining up with TRBD2. The CDR3 covers 16 residues. V dropped 6 bases and J dropped 0; count of bases not matched to a gene: 5. CDR1 is SGHTA and CDR2 is FQGNSA in the germline V gene. CDR3 residues: CASSTLAGLAKNIQYF. The CDR3 nucleotides are TGTGCCAGCAGTACACTAGCGGGATTAGCCAAAAACATTCAGTACTTC.

The chain recombines TRBV5-1 with TRBJ1-1, with D possibly TRBD1 on 5 matching bases. V dropped 1 base and J dropped 0 bases, with 13 bases sitting between them. The CDR3 is 16 residues long. Germline loops: CDR1 SGHRS, CDR2 YFSETQ. CDR3 amino acids: CASSLRQGGVNTEAFF. CDR3 nucleotides: TGCGCCAGCAGCTTGAGGCAGGGTGGGGTGAACACTGAAGCTTTCTTT.

A few counts support this clone. The V call is TRBV14, the J call TRBJ1-1; D not certain. The germline V gene encodes CDR1 SGHDN and CDR2 FVKESK. The CDR3 sequence is 15 residues long. Trimming took 2 bases from V and 1 from J, leaving 11 bases between them. The CDR3 is CASSQQYTANTEAFF. The CDR3 DNA reads as TGTGCCAGCAGCCAACAATATACAGCGAACACTGAAGCTTTCTTT.

The chain carries TRBV27 and TRBJ1-1; no definite D call. The ends were cut back, 0 bases at V and 1 base at J, with 6 bases in the middle. CDR1 is MNHEY and CDR2 is SMNVEV in the germline V gene (reference sequence). There are 14 residues in the CDR3. Here the CDR3 reads CASSLSSWNTEAFF. The CDR3 DNA sequence: TGTGCCAGCAGTTTATCGAGTTGGAACACTGAAGCTTTCTTT.

The chain has TRBV6-5 and TRBJ1-4, with D tentatively TRBD1 (6 bases). Germline lookup yields CDR1 MNHEY and CDR2 SVGAGI. V lost 6 bases, J lost 7 bases, and 18 bases lay in between. The CDR3 totals 15 residues. CDR3 coding DNA: TGTGCCAGCAGCGCTTTCAGGGGAGTCGGTGAAAAACTGTTTTTT. It is translated as CASSAFRGVGEKLFF.

This clone occurred once. The chain employs TRBV11-2 and TRBJ2-3; TRBD2 matches at 9 bases. Germline CDR1 SGHAT, CDR2 FQNNGV. Trimming took 3 bases from V and 3 from J; bases not matched to a gene: 4. The CDR3 has 15 amino acids. The CDR3 protein is CASSFLRGGTDTQYF. DNA for the CDR3: TGTGCCAGCAGCTTCTTGCGGGGGGGAACAGATACGCAGTATTTT.

The CDR3 DNA sequence: TGTGCCAGCAACTTTAACTCCTACGAGCAGTACTTC. Protein sequence: CASNFNSYEQYF. This chain connects TRBV2 to TRBJ2-7; no firm D call. CDR1 and CDR2 from the germline V gene are SNHLY and FYNNEI. Trimming removed 7 bases from V and 0 bases from J, with 7 bases in between. The CDR3 contains 12 residues.

As for this clone: A read error may account for a junction end that differs from germline. The chain couples TRBV5-5 to TRBJ1-2; D is unresolved. Germline CDR1 reads SGHKS; CDR2 reads YYEKEE (reference sequence). The CDR3 sequence is 13 residues long. The CDR3, as DNA: TGTGCCAGCAGCTTGGTTTCAGGCTATAGCTACACCTTC. This codes for CASSLVSGYSYTF.

This clone has only one observation. The chain has TRBV9 and TRBJ2-1, with 7 positions matching TRBD2. V lost 2 bases and J lost 3; bases outside the gene matches: 2. The CDR3 consists of 14 residues. CDR1 SGDLS and CDR2 YYNGEE come from the germline V gene. CDR3 region: CASSVGGNYNEQFF. The CDR3 region has the DNA TGTGCCAGCAGCGTCGGGGGGAACTACAATGAGCAGTTCTTC.

V and J are TRBV2 and TRBJ2-2, with D uncertain. Trimming removed 0 bases at V and 4 bases at J, with 9 bases between. The CDR3 has 15 residues. CDR1 is SNHLY, CDR2 FYNNEI, per germline. CDR3 in DNA: TGTGCCAGCAGTGAAGCAGGAGCTCCCACCGGGGAGCTGTTTTTT. Translated: CASSEAGAPTGELFF.

The rearrangement uses TRBV6-2 or TRBV6-3 and TRBJ1-5; D is unclear. The CDR3 is 11 amino acids. Germline V gene data show CDR1 as MNHEY and CDR2 as SVGEGT. Trimming pared 4 bases from V and 8 bases from J, leaving 6 bases between. In DNA form, the CDR3 reads TGTGCCAGCAGTTCGGGGAAGCCCCAGCATTTT. It translates to CASSSGKPQHF.

The chain uses TRBV9 and TRBJ2-1; TRBD2 matches at 12 bases. Germline lookup yields CDR1 SGDLS and CDR2 YYNGEE. This CDR3 is built from 17 residues. With V trimmed by 3 bases and J by 8 bases, 12 bases remained unmatched. The CDR3 nucleotides are TGTGCCAGCAGCGGGAGCCGATCTAGCGGGGGGGCCTATGAGCAGTTCTTC. As protein: CASSGSRSSGGAYEQFF.

The gene calls are TRBV4-1 and TRBJ1-1, with 7 bases aligning to TRBD1. Germline-derived CDR1 and CDR2 are MGHRA and YSYEKL. J gave up 7 bases and V 1 base, and 6 bases lay outside the gene matches. The CDR3 runs to 14 residues. CDR3 coding DNA: TGCGCCAGCAGCCAAGTCCCGACAGGGAATGAAGCTTTCTTT. This gives the protein CASSQVPTGNEAFF.

The chain employs TRBV4-1 and TRBJ1-1; D is unclear. The V and J ends lost 3 bases and 5 bases respectively, with 13 bases between them. The CDR3 length is 14 residues. Germline V gene data show CDR1 as MGHRA and CDR2 as YSYEKL. As DNA, the CDR3 is TGCGCCAGCAGCCACCAGGTTAGGCCAACTGAAGCTTTCTTT. Amino acid sequence: CASSHQVRPTEAFF.

This chain connects TRBV4-1 to TRBJ2-7; 7 positions match TRBD1. Per the germline V gene, CDR1 is MGHRA and CDR2 is YSYEKL. This CDR3 region has 13 residues. V gave up 1 base and J gave up 10 bases; unmatched junction bases: 7. CDR3 protein: CASSQVRGFYQYF. CDR3 bases: TGCGCCAGCAGCCAAGTCAGGGGGTTTTATCAGTACTTC.

The gene calls are TRBV7-9 and TRBJ1-2, with D tentatively TRBD1 (5 bases). Between the trimmed V and J ends, which lost 2 bases and 3 bases, there was a span of 7 bases. This CDR3 has 13 amino acids. Germline values: CDR1 SEHNR, CDR2 FQNEAQ (reference sequence). Written as DNA, the CDR3 is TGTGCCAGCAGCTTACGGGGGGACTATGGCTACACCTTC. Translating gives CASSLRGDYGYTF.

The CDR3 protein is CASSPGTSGGTDTQYF. CDR3 coding DNA: TGTGCCAGCAGCCCAGGGACTAGCGGGGGCACAGATACGCAGTATTTT. The rearrangement joins TRBV9 to TRBJ2-3, with TRBD2 identical over 13 bases. The CDR3 covers 16 residues. The germline gives CDR1 SGDLS, CDR2 YYNGEE. With V trimmed by 4 bases and J by 1 base, 3 bases remained unmatched.

The V and J genes are TRBV7-8 and TRBJ2-7; 9 nucleotides agree with TRBD1. The CDR3 has 17 residues. Looked up from germline, CDR1 is SGHVS and CDR2 is FQNEAQ. V shed 5 bases, J shed 3 bases, and the junction held 14 bases outside the gene matches. CDR3 sequence: CASSIPGQGGPVYEQYF. The CDR3 nucleotides are TGTGCCAGCAGCATTCCGGGACAGGGTGGTCCAGTCTACGAGCAGTACTTC.

The table lists this clone with a count of one. The chain recombines TRBV5-4 with TRBJ1-2; TRBD1 might be the D (5 bases). Trimming shortened V by 3 bases and J by 4 bases, and 10 bases separated the two germline ends. The CDR3 covers 13 residues. Germline-derived CDR1 and CDR2 are SGHNT and YYREEE (reference sequence). The CDR3 here is CASSSDTFYGYTF. For the CDR3, the DNA is TGTGCCAGCAGCTCGGACACCTTCTATGGCTACACCTTC. The whole variable domain, remainder taken from reference TRBV5-4 and TRBJ1-2, is ETGVTQSPTHLIKTRGQQVTLRCSSQSGHNTVSWYQQALGQGPQFIFQYYREEENGRGNFPPRFSGLQFPNYSSELNVNALELDDSALYLCASSSDTFYGYTFGSGTRLTVV.

This rearrangement joins TRBV6-4 to TRBJ2-1; 10 nucleotides line up with TRBD2. Per the germline V gene, CDR1 is MRHNA and CDR2 is SNTAGT. This CDR3 has 14 residues. V dropped 11 bases and J dropped 5; count of bases not matched to a gene: 9. CDR3 sequence (DNA): TGTGCCGCTCCACTAGCGGGGTTCAACAATGAGCAGTTCTTC. Translating gives CAAPLAGFNNEQFF.